A single sample gave rise to the 12 T cell receptor beta chains below, sequenced in a study of T cells in localized non-small cell lung cancer (dated by TCRdb to the early 2020s). Receptor libraries were prepared by the immunoSEQ multiplex PCR assay. Imported from immuneACCESS, the table was reduced by TCRdb to in-frame sequences with V and J called. These copies leave out some clones; in studies compared against another copy, an unresolved V gene accounts for under half, and the cause of the remainder is not known. This sample has roughly 10,000 clones in its table, and 92% of those were observed once. 6.5% to 8.5% of the sample is in the top ten clones. The sample here was peripheral blood, taken before any cancer treatment. All receptors derive from a woman between 35 and 75 years old with stage I squamous cell lung carcinoma.

The CDR3 region has the DNA TGTGCCAGCAGTACCGGGGGATTCAGCAATCAGCCCCAGCATTTT. Translation: CASSTGGFSNQPQHF. V gene TRBV28 combines with J gene TRBJ1-5, with D possibly TRBD1 on 5 matching bases. V lost 5 bases and J 1 base, leaving 12 bases between the germline ends. The CDR3 extends over 15 amino acids. Germline V CDR1 and CDR2: MDHEN, SYDVKM.

The chain has TRBV6-5 and TRBJ1-2; TRBD1 is a possible D gene (5 bases). Germline-derived CDR1 and CDR2 are MNHEY and SVGAGI. With 8 bases removed from V and 3 bases from J, the gap between germline ends came to 16 bases. This CDR3 contains 14 residues. The CDR3 region has the DNA TGTGCCAGCCAGAAATCACGGGGACACTATGGCTACACCTTC. Translated: CASQKSRGHYGYTF.

For the CDR3, the DNA is TGCGCCAGCAGTCCAGGCTTCAATCAGCCCCAGCATTTT. Its translation is CASSPGFNQPQHF. The rearrangement links TRBV10-2 to TRBJ1-5; D uncertain. The CDR3 extends over 13 amino acids. Trimming stripped 5 bases from V and 3 bases from J, with 8 bases between. The germline V gene encodes CDR1 WSHSY and CDR2 SAAADI.

This sequence joins TRBV7-6 and TRBJ1-4, with D perhaps matching TRBD1 (6 bases). V was trimmed by 7 bases and J by 5 bases, leaving 14 bases between them. The CDR3 is 14 residues long. Germline V gene lookup returns CDR1 SGHVS and CDR2 FNYEAQ. The DNA of the CDR3 is TGTGCCAGCAACTCAGGGGCCCCGAATGAAAAACTGTTTTTT. Protein: CASNSGAPNEKLFF.

This sequence joins TRBV19 and TRBJ1-5; D call uncertain. The CDR3 sequence is 16 residues long. V lost 0 bases to trimming and J lost 6 bases, with 15 bases between them. The germline V gene encodes CDR1 LNHDA and CDR2 SQIVND (reference sequence). CDR3 DNA: TGTGCCAGTAGTATAGATGGTATGGTCATCTTTCAGCCCCAGCATTTT. Its protein product is CASSIDGMVIFQPQHF.

The rearrangement uses TRBV5-5 and TRBJ1-1; tentative D call: TRBD1 (5 bases). The V gene's germline CDR1 is SGHKS and CDR2 YYEKEE (reference sequence). V lost 3 bases to trimming and J lost 3 bases, with 9 bases between them. The CDR3 consists of 13 residues. The CDR3 nucleotides read TGTGCCAGCAGCTACCCGGGGCACACTGAAGCTTTCTTT. Protein: CASSYPGHTEAFF.

V usage is TRBV10-2 and J usage is TRBJ2-7; TRBD2 matches at 7 bases. V lost 8 bases and J lost 5; bases outside the gene matches: 12. CDR3 length equals 14 residues. The germline V gene has CDR1 WSHSY and CDR2 SAAADI. The CDR3 here is CASFTSAGYNEQYF. The CDR3 nucleotides are TGCGCCAGCTTCACCTCAGCGGGGTACAACGAGCAGTACTTC.

The genes are TRBV21-1 and TRBJ2-1; the table's D gene call, TRBD1, was not cross checked with the DNA. TRBV21-1 is reported as a pseudogene. The CDR3 runs to 12 residues. CDR3 nucleotides: TGTGCCAGCAGCAAAGGTGCTCGGGACAAGTTCTTC. Its translation is CASSKGARDKFF.

This clone was seen once. The chain couples TRBV29-1 to TRBJ1-3; D may be TRBD1 (6 bases). Between the trimmed V and J ends, which lost 4 bases and 2 bases, there was a span of 12 bases. Per germline, CDR1 SQVTM and CDR2 ANQGSEA. The CDR3 has 14 residues. The CDR3 bases are TGCAGCGTTGGGGCAGGGGAACCTGGAAACACCATATATTTT. It specifies CSVGAGEPGNTIYF.

CDR3 bases: TGTGCCATCAGTGAGGGCTCCGGGACAAGGTGGCAAGAGACCCAGTACTTC. This encodes CAISEGSGTRWQETQYF. The V gene is TRBV10-3, the J gene TRBJ2-5; the D gene is possibly TRBD1 (6 bases). Germline CDR1 and CDR2: ENHRY and SYGVKD. V shed 2 bases and J shed 2 bases, with 18 bases lying between them. This CDR3 has 17 residues.

This chain uses TRBV27 with TRBJ1-1, with D possibly matching TRBD1 (5 bases). CDR1 and CDR2 (germline): MNHEY, SMNVEV (reference sequence). The length of the CDR3 is 16 residues. Trimming removed 5 bases from V and 1 base from J, with 17 bases in between. The CDR3 spells CASSPRGGGGNTEAFF. DNA for the CDR3: TGTGCCAGCAGTCCTCGTGGCGGGGGAGGGAACACTGAAGCTTTCTTT.

V usage is TRBV6-1 and J usage is TRBJ1-1; 8 positions agree with TRBD1. The ends lost 7 bases at V and 11 bases at J; junction bases unmatched: 6. CDR3 length: 11 residues. The germline V gene encodes CDR1 MNHNS and CDR2 SASEGT. The CDR3 loop reads CASTGTGEAFF. DNA for the CDR3: TGTGCCAGCACGGGGACAGGTGAGGCTTTCTTT.